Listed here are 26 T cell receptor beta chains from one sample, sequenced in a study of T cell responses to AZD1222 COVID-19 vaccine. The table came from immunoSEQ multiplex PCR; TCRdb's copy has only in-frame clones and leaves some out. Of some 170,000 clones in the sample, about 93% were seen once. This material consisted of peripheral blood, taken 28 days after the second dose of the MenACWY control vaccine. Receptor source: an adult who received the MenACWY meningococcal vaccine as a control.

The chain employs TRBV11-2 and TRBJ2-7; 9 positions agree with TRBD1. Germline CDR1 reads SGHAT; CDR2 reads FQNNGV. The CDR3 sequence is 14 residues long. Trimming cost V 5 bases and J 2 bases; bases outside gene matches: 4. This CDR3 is CASSDRDRAYEQYF. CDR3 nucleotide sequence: TGTGCCAGCAGCGACCGGGACAGGGCCTACGAGCAGTACTTC. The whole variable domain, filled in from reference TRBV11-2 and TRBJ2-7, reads EAGVAQSPRYKIIEKRQSVAFWCNPISGHATLYWYQQILGQGPKLLIQFQNNGVVDDSQLPKDRFSAERLKGVDSTLKIQPAKLEDSAVYLCASSDRDRAYEQYFGPGTRLTVT.

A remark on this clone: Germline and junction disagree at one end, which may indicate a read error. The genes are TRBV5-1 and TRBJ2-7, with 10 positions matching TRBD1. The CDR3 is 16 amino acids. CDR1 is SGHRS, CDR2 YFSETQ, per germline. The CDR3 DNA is TGCGCCAGCAGCTCCCGGACAGGGGGTCCCTCCAACGAGCAGTACTTC. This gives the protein CASSSRTGGPSNEQYF.

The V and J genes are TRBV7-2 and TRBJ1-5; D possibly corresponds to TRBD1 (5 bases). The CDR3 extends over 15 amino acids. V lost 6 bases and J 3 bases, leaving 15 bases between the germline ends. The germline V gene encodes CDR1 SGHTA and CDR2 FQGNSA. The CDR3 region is CASSSNRGTNQPQHF. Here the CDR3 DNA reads TGTGCCAGCAGTTCTAATCGGGGGACCAATCAGCCCCAGCATTTT.

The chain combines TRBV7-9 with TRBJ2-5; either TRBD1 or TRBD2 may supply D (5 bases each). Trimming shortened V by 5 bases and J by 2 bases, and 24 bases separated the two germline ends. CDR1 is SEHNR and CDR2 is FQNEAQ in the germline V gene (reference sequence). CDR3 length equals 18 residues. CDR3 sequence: CASSPTRGGLRSQETQYF. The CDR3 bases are TGTGCCAGCAGCCCGACAAGGGGCGGGTTAAGGTCTCAAGAGACCCAGTACTTC.

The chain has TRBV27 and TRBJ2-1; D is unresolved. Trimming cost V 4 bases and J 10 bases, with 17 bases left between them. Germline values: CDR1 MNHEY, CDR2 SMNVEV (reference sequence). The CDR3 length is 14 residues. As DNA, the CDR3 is TGTGCCAGCAGTTCAAGACTCGCCCCAGAGGAGCAGTTCTTC. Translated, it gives CASSSRLAPEEQFF.

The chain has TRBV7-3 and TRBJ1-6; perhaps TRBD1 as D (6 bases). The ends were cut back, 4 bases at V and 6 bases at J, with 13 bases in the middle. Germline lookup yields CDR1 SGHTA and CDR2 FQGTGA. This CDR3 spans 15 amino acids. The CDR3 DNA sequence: TGTGCCAGCAGCTCCCTGGACAGCCTTAATTCACCCCTCCACTTT. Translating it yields CASSSLDSLNSPLHF.

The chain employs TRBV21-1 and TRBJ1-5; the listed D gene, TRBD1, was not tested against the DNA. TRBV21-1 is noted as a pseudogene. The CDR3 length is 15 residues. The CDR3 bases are TGTGCCAGCAACCTAAACGGGACACACAATCAGCCCCAGCATTTT. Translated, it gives CASNLNGTHNQPQHF.

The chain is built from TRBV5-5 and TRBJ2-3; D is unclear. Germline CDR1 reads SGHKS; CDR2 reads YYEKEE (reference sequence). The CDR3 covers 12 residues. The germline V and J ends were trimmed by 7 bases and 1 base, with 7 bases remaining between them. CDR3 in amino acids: CASDRGTDTQYF. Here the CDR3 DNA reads TGTGCCAGCGATAGGGGCACAGATACGCAGTATTTT.

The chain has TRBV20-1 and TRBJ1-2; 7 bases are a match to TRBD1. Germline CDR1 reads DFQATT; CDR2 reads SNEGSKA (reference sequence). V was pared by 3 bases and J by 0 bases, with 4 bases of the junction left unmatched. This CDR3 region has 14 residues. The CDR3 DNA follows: TGCAGTGCTAGTCAGGGGACAGCTAACTATGGCTACACCTTC. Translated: CSASQGTANYGYTF.

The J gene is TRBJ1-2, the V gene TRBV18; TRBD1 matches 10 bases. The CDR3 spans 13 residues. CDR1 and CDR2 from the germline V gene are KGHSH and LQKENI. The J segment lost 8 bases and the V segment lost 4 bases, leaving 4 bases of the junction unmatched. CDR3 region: CASSLDRGRGYTF. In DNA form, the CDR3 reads TGTGCCAGCTCACTCGACAGGGGGCGAGGCTACACCTTC. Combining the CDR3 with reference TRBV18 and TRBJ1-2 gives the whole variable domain NAGVMQNPRHLVRRRGQEARLRCSPMKGHSHVYWYRQLPEEGLKFMVYLQKENIIDESGMPKERFSAEFPKEGPSILRIQQVVRGDSAAYFCASSLDRGRGYTFGSGTRLTVV.

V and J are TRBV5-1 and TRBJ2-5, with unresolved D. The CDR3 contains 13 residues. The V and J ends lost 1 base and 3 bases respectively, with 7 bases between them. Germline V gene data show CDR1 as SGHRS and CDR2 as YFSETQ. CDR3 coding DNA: TGCGCCAGCAGCTTGTTTGGGGAAGAGACCCAGTACTTC. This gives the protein CASSLFGEETQYF.

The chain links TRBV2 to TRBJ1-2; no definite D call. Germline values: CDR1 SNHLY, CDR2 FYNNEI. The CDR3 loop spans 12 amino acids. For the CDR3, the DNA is TGTCTCTCGCCGGCCCGCAACTATGGCTACACCTTC. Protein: CLSPARNYGYTF.

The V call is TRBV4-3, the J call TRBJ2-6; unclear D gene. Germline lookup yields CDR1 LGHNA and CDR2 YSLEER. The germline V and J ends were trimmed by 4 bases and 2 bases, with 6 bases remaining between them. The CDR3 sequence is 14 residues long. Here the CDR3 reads CASSRSTGANVLTF. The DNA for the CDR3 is TGCGCCAGCAGCCGTTCTACTGGGGCCAACGTCCTGACTTTC.

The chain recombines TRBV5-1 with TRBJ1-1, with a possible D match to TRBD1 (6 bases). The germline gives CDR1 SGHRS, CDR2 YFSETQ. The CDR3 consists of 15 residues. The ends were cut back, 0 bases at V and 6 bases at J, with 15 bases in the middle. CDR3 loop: CASSLGQSKGAEAFF. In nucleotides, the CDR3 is TGCGCCAGCAGCTTGGGGCAGTCAAAGGGGGCTGAAGCTTTCTTT.

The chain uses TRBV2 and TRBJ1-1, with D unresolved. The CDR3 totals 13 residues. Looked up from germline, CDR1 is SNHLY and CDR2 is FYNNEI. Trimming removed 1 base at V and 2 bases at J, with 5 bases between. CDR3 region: CASSEGHNTEAFF. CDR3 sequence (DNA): TGTGCCAGCAGTGAAGGACACAACACTGAAGCTTTCTTT.

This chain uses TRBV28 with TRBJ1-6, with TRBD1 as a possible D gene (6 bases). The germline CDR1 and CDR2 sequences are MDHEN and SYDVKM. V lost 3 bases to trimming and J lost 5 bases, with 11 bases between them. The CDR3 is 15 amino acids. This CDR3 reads CASSLQGTNNSPLHF. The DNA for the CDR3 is TGTGCCAGCAGTTTGCAGGGGACTAATAATTCACCCCTCCACTTT.

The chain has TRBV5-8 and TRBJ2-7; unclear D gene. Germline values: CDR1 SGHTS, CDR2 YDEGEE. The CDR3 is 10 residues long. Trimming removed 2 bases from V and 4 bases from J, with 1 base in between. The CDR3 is CASSFYEQYF. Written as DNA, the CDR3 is TGTGCCAGCAGCTTTTACGAGCAGTACTTC.

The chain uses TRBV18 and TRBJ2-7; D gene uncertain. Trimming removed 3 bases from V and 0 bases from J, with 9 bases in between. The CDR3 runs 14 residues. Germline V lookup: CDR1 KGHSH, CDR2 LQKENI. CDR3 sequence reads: CASSPAVSSYEQYF. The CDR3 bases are TGTGCCAGCTCACCGGCAGTTTCCTCCTACGAGCAGTACTTC.

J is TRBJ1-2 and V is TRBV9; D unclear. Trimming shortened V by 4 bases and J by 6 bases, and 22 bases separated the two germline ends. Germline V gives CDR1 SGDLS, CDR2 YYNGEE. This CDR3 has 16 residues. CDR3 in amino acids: CASSPPLVARRHGYTF. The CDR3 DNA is TGTGCCAGCAGCCCACCTCTCGTCGCCCGTCGACATGGCTACACCTTC.

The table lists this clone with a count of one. The CDR3 loop reads CAWSDSYLRPQHF. In DNA form, the CDR3 reads TGTGCCTGGTCTGACTCTTACCTTCGGCCCCAGCATTTT. The chain uses TRBV30 and TRBJ1-5; D call uncertain. V shed 5 bases and J shed 9 bases, with 17 bases lying between them. Germline CDR1 and CDR2: GTSNPN and SVGIG (reference sequence). CDR3 length: 13 amino acids.

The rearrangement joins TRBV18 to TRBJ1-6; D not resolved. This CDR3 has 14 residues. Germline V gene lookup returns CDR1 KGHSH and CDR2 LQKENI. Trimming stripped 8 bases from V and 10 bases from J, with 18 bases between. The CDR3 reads CASTSRGLGSPLHF. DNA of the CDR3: TGTGCCAGCACTTCCCGAGGGTTGGGGTCACCCCTCCACTTT.

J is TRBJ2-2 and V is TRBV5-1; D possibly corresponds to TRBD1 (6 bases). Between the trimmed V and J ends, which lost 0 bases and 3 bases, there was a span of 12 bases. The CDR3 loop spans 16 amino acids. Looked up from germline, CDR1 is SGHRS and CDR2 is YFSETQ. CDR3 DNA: TGCGCCAGCAGCTTGGGGGGGACATCTTACACCGGGGAGCTGTTTTTT. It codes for CASSLGGTSYTGELFF. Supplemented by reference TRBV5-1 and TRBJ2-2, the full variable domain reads KAGVTQTPRYLIKTRGQQVTLSCSPISGHRSVSWYQQTPGQGLQFLFEYFSETQRNKGNFPGRFSGRQFSNSRSEMNVSTLELGDSALYLCASSLGGTSYTGELFFGEGSRLTVL.

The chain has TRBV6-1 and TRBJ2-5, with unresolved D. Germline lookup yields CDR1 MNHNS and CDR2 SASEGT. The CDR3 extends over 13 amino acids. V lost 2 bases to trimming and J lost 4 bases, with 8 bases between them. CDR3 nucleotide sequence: TGTGCCAGCAGTGAATCTGGGCGAGAGACCCAGTACTTC. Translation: CASSESGRETQYF.

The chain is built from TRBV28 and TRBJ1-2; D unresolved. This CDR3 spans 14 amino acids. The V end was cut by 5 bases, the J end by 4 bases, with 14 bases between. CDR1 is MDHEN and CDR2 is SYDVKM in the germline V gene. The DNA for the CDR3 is TGTGCCAGCAGTCCCCCAGGCAGAAGCTATGGCTACACCTTC. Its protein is CASSPPGRSYGYTF.

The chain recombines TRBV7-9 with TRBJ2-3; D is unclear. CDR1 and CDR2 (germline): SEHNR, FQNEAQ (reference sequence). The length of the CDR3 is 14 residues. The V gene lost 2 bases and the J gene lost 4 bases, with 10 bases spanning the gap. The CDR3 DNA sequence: TGTGCCAGCAGCTTACTCCCCGTGGCAGATACGCAGTATTTT. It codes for CASSLLPVADTQYF.

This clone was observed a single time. The CDR3 DNA sequence: TGTGCCAGCAGCCAAGATCGCGGCAGAACTAATTCACCCCTCCACTTT. This translates into CASSQDRGRTNSPLHF. The rearrangement links TRBV3-1 (or the pseudogene TRBV3-2) to TRBJ1-6; D is unclear. The CDR3 runs 16 residues. Trimming stripped 0 bases from V and 6 bases from J, with 12 bases between. Germline CDR1 reads LGHDT; CDR2 reads YNNKEL (reference sequence).